This entry lists 4 T cell receptor beta chains sequenced from one sample in a study of control samples from healthy donors and cancer patients. Some clones are missing from TCRdb's copy, which holds only in-frame ones; the method was immunoSEQ multiplex PCR. The sample has about 85,000 clones; about nine tenths are singletons. Sample: blood. Receptors originate from a woman aged 18-35 years in good health.

The chain combines TRBV5-4 with TRBJ2-3; 14 bases match TRBD2. After removal of 3 bases from V and 8 bases from J, the junction contained 8 bases not matched to a gene. This CDR3 has 16 residues. Looked up from germline, CDR1 is SGHNT and CDR2 is YYREEE (reference sequence). The CDR3 DNA follows: TGTGCCAGCAGCTCGACGACTAGCGGGGGGGCCGCTACGCAGTATTTT. Translation: CASSSTTSGGAATQYF.

The count of this clone is one. In nucleotides, the CDR3 is TGTGCCAGCAGCTTGGGGAAAAATTCACCCCTCCACTTT. Its translation: CASSLGKNSPLHF. V and J are TRBV7-9 and TRBJ1-6; D unresolved. V was trimmed by 3 bases and J by 7 bases, leaving 7 bases between them. The CDR3 has 13 residues. CDR1 and CDR2 from the germline V gene are SEHNR and FQNEAQ (reference sequence). The full variable domain, in which reference TRBV7-9 and TRBJ1-6 provide the parts outside the CDR3, is DTGVSQNPRHKITKRGQNVTFRCDPISEHNRLYWYRQTLGQGPEFLTYFQNEAQLEKSRLLSDRFSAERPKGSFSTLEIQRTEQGDSAMYLCASSLGKNSPLHFGNGTRLTVT.

The J gene is TRBJ1-4, the V gene TRBV6-2 or TRBV6-3; the match to TRBD1 covers 9 bases. Germline loops: CDR1 MNHEY, CDR2 SVGEGT. CDR3 size: 17 residues. V lost 6 bases and J lost 3; bases outside the gene matches: 11. In nucleotides, the CDR3 is TGTGCCAGCAGCCCCACCGGACAGGGGCTAGCTAATGAAAAACTGTTTTTT. It codes for CASSPTGQGLANEKLFF.

The V call is TRBV2, the J call TRBJ1-2, with D perhaps TRBD1 (5 bases). Germline CDR1 is SNHLY and CDR2 is FYNNEI. The CDR3 has 14 residues. V was trimmed by 7 bases and J by 6 bases, leaving 18 bases between them. The DNA of the CDR3 is TGTGCCAGCAAGTGGAGCAAGACAGCCGATGGCTACACCTTC. Translating gives CASKWSKTADGYTF.